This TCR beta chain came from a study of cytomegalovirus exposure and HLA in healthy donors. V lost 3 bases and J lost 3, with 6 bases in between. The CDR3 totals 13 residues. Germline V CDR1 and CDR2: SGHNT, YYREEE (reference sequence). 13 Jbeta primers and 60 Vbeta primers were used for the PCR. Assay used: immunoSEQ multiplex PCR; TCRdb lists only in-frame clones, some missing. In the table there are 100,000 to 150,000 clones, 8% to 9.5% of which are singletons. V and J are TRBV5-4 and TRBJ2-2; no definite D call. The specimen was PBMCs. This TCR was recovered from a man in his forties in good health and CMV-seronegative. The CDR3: CASSSSYTGELFF. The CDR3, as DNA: TGTGCCAGCAGCTCCAGTTACACCGGGGAGCTGTTTTTT.